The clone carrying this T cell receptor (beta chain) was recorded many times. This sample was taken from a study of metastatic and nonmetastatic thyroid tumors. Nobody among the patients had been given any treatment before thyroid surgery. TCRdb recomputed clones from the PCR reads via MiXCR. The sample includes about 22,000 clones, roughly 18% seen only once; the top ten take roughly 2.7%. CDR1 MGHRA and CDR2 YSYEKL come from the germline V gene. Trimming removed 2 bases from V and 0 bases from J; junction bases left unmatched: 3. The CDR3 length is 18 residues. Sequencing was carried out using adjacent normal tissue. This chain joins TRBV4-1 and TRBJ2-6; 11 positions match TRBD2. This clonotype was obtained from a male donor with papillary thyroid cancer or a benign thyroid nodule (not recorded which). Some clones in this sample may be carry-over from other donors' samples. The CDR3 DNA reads TGCGCCAGCAGCCAACTAGCGGGGGGTTACTCTGGGGCCAACGTCCTGACTTTC. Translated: CASSQLAGGYSGANVLTF.